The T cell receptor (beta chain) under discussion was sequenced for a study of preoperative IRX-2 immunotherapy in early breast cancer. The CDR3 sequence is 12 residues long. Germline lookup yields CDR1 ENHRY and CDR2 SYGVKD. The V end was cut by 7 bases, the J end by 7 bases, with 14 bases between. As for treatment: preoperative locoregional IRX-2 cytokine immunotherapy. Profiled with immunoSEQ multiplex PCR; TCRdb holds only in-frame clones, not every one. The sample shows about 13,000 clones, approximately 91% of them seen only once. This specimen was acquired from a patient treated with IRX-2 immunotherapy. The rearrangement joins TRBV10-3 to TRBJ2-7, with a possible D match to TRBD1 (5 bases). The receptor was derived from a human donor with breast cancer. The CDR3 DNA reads TGTGCCATCAACCCAGGGATAGGGGAGCAGTACTTC. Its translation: CAINPGIGEQYF.